The 16 T cell receptor beta chains below come from one sample, sequenced in a study of cytotoxic CD8 clonotypes in ibrutinib-treated CLL. Data came from immunoSEQ multiplex PCR; TCRdb stores just in-frame clones and leaves some out. Here the sample spans just over 200,000 clones, approximately 70% being singletons. This specimen was PBMCs, taken after 12 months of ibrutinib treatment. The receptors derive from a human donor with chronic lymphocytic leukemia.

The genes are TRBV7-9 and TRBJ2-7; possible D gene TRBD1, 6 bases. The V end lost 5 bases, the J end lost 6 bases, and 14 bases lay between the germline ends. Germline V gives CDR1 SEHNR, CDR2 FQNEAQ (reference sequence). This CDR3 is built from 13 residues. The CDR3 sequence is CASSPRTGSEQYF. In nucleotides, the CDR3 is TGTGCCAGCAGCCCCCGAACAGGGTCCGAGCAGTACTTC.

The genes are TRBV25-1 and TRBJ2-3; TRBD1 agrees at 7 bases. This CDR3 is 14 amino acids long. Looked up from germline, CDR1 is MGHDK and CDR2 is SYGVNS. The trim removed 4 bases at V and 0 bases at J, leaving 1 base unmatched. CDR3: CASSADRSTDTQYF. In DNA, the CDR3 is TGTGCCAGCAGTGCGGACAGGAGCACAGATACGCAGTATTTT.

This chain joins TRBV10-3 and TRBJ1-4; 12 nucleotides agree with TRBD1. The CDR3 contains 16 residues. Germline CDR1 and CDR2: ENHRY and SYGVKD. After removal of 4 bases from V and 3 bases from J, the junction contained 3 bases not matched to a gene. CDR3 region: CAISAGTGGANEKLFF. CDR3 sequence (DNA): TGTGCCATCAGTGCAGGGACAGGGGGCGCTAATGAAAAACTGTTTTTT.

This clone was found once. The chain links TRBV5-1 to TRBJ1-5, with a weak D call TRBD1 (5 bases). CDR1 and CDR2 from the germline V gene are SGHRS and YFSETQ. CDR3 length: 13 residues. Trimming shortened V by 5 bases and J by 6 bases, and 12 bases separated the two germline ends. CDR3 residues: CASRGGVGQPQHF. The CDR3 DNA reads TGCGCCAGCAGGGGAGGGGTGGGTCAGCCCCAGCATTTT.

The V call is TRBV5-6, the J call TRBJ1-4; D is possibly TRBD1 (5 bases). The CDR3 extends over 15 amino acids. CDR1 SGHDT and CDR2 YYEEEE come from the germline V gene. V gave up 2 bases and J gave up 3 bases, with 11 bases separating them. The DNA of the CDR3 is TGTGCCAGCAGCTTTACCAGGGACCCTAATGAAAAACTGTTTTTT. This gives the protein CASSFTRDPNEKLFF.

The chain carries TRBV5-1 and TRBJ1-5; D unresolved. The CDR3 totals 14 residues. CDR1 SGHRS and CDR2 YFSETQ come from the germline V gene. V shed 2 bases and J shed 4 bases, with 10 bases lying between them. The CDR3 nucleotides read TGCGCCAGCAGCTTAGAGTTTGGTAATCAGCCCCAGCATTTT. This sequence encodes CASSLEFGNQPQHF.

The V and J genes are TRBV11-3 and TRBJ1-1; D might be TRBD1 (6 bases). V was clipped by 4 bases and J by 12 bases, with 12 bases between them. CDR1 and CDR2 from the germline V gene are SGHNT and YENEEA. This CDR3 has 11 amino acids. The CDR3 nucleotides read TGTGCCAGCAGCTCGGGACAACGGACTTTCTTT. Amino acid sequence: CASSSGQRTFF. Filled out from reference TRBV11-3 and TRBJ1-1, the complete variable domain reads EAGVVQSPRYKIIEKKQPVAFWCNPISGHNTLYWYLQNLGQGPELLIRYENEEAVDDSQLPKDRFSAERLKGVDSTLKIQPAELGDSAVYLCASSSGQRTFFGQGTRLTVV.

This clone occurred a few times. The rearrangement uses TRBV27 and TRBJ1-6, with TRBD1 matching over 7 bases. Germline V gives CDR1 MNHEY, CDR2 SMNVEV (reference sequence). The CDR3 has 15 amino acids. With 3 bases clipped from V and 7 bases from J, the junction kept 6 bases outside the gene matches. The CDR3 coding sequence is TGTGCCAGCAGTTTGTCTACCAGGGGGAATTCACCCCTCCACTTT. Its translation: CASSLSTRGNSPLHF.

The CDR3 DNA is TGTGCCAGTAGTATAGGCCCAATTGACAGGGGCGGCAATGAGCAGTTCTTC. Translation gives CASSIGPIDRGGNEQFF. The chain uses TRBV19 and TRBJ2-1, with 8 nucleotides matching TRBD1. CDR1 is LNHDA and CDR2 is SQIVND in the germline V gene (reference sequence). Trimming took 1 base from V and 6 from J; bases not matched to a gene: 11. This CDR3 spans 17 amino acids.

The chain has TRBV29-1 and TRBJ2-3; tentative D call: TRBD1 (5 bases). Trimming shortened V by 4 bases and J by 5 bases, and 16 bases separated the two germline ends. The CDR3 has 14 amino acids. The germline CDR1 and CDR2 sequences are SQVTM and ANQGSEA. In DNA form, the CDR3 reads TGCAGCGTTGTTGGGGCTCGGGCTAAAGATACGCAGTATTTT. It specifies CSVVGARAKDTQYF.

The chain is built from TRBV18 and TRBJ2-3; 13 bases map to TRBD2. CDR3 size: 18 residues. J was trimmed by 5 bases and V by 5 bases; bases with no gene match: 13. Germline loops: CDR1 KGHSH, CDR2 LQKENI. The CDR3 DNA sequence: TGTGCCAGCTCATCAAAATCCGGACTAGCGGGAGATCGAGATACGCAGTATTTT. Encoded protein: CASSSKSGLAGDRDTQYF.

Here the CDR3 DNA reads TGTGCCAGCAGCTTAGAGCGGGGGGCAATATTTAGCACAGATACGCAGTATTTT. Its translation: CASSLERGAIFSTDTQYF. The J gene is TRBJ2-3, the V gene TRBV7-8; TRBD2 matches 9 bases. Germline V lookup: CDR1 SGHVS, CDR2 FQNEAQ. The ends lost 1 base at V and 0 bases at J; junction bases unmatched: 8. This CDR3 contains 18 residues.

J is TRBJ2-5 and V is TRBV13; D might be TRBD2 (5 bases). The end of the DNA aligns better with TRBJ2-7, so the J call may be wrong. The CDR3 spans 16 residues. Germline CDR1 is PRHDT and CDR2 is FYEKMQ (reference sequence). In nucleotides, the CDR3 is TGTGCCAGCAGCTTGGAAGAGGGCAAGGTCGCAGACGAGCAGTACTTC. This sequence encodes CASSLEEGKVADEQYF.

This chain connects TRBV27 to TRBJ1-2, with D uncertain. CDR3 size: 14 residues. The germline V gene has CDR1 MNHEY and CDR2 SMNVEV (reference sequence). V was cut by 2 bases and J by 7 bases, with 14 bases left in between. The CDR3 nucleotides are TGTGCCAGCAGTTTAAATCGTCTTCTAGGTGGCTACACCTTC. As protein: CASSLNRLLGGYTF.

This chain links TRBV4-2 with TRBJ1-1; D gene uncertain. This CDR3 has 13 residues. Germline assignment: CDR1 LGHNA and CDR2 YNFKEQ. Trimming stripped 0 bases from V and 11 bases from J, with 13 bases between. The DNA for the CDR3 is TGTGCCAGCAGCCAAGATGGCGGGAGCAGGGCTTTCTTT. Its protein is CASSQDGGSRAFF.

This clone was counted a few times. The chain joins TRBV11-2 to TRBJ1-5; D unclear. V lost 2 bases, J lost 5 bases, and 7 bases lay in between. The CDR3 consists of 13 residues. CDR1 SGHAT and CDR2 FQNNGV come from the germline V gene. CDR3: CASSLRRDQPQHF. The CDR3 region has the DNA TGTGCCAGCAGCTTAAGGAGGGATCAGCCCCAGCATTTT.